This TCR beta chain stems from a study of blood T cell repertoires in COVID-19. Overall study context: Sites across the United States, Italy and Spain contributed samples from acute and convalescent COVID-19. T cells, B-cell-depleted T cells, or PBMCs provided the cDNA or gDNA that served as material.

Original data processing: Amplified reference gene primers provided the basis for estimating nucleated cell counts. Repertoires were generated with immunoSEQ multiplex PCR, while TCRdb's copy carries only in-frame clones and drops some. V, J and clone size are taken as reported in that table, and D and trimming were inferred from the DNA itself. This table holds 150,000 to 200,000 clones, around 80% found once. The specimen was peripheral blood. The sequence was collected from an older man with active or convalescent COVID-19.

CDR3 DNA sequence: TGCAGCGTTGCAGGGTTCGTCACTGAAGCTTTCTTT. Protein: CSVAGFVTEAFF. The V gene is TRBV29-1, the J gene TRBJ1-1; D may be TRBD1 (5 bases). This CDR3 is built from 12 residues. Looked up from germline, CDR1 is SQVTM and CDR2 is ANQGSEA. Trimming stripped 4 bases from V and 4 bases from J, with 10 bases between.